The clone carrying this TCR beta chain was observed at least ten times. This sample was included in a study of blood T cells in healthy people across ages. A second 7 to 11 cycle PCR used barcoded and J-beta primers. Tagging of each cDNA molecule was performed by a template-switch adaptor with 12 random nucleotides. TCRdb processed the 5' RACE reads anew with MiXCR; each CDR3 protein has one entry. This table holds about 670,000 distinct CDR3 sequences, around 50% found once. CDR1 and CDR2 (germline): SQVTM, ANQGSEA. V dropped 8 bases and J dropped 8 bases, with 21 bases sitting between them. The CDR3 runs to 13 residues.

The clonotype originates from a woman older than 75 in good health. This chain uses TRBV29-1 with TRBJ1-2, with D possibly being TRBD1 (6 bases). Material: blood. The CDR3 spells CSSWGGSAWGYTF. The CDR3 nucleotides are TGCAGCTCCTGGGGGGGCAGCGCCTGGGGCTACACCTTC.